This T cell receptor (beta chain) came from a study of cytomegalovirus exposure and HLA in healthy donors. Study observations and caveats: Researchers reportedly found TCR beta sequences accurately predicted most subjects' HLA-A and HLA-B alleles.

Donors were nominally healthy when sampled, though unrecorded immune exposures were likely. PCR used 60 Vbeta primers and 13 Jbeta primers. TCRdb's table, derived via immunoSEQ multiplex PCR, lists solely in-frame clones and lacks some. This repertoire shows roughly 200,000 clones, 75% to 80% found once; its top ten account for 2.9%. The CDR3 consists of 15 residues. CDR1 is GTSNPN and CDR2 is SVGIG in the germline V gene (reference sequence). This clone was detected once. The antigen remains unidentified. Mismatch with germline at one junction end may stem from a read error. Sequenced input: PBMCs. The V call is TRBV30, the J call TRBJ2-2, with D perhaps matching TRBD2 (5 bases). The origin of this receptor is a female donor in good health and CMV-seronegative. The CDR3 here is CAWSRMGSYTGELVF. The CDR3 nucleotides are TGTGCCTGGAGCCGGATGGGATCTTACACCGGGGAGCTGGTTTTT.